This T cell receptor (beta chain) was documented in a study of T-cell reconstitution after alpha-beta-depleted transplantation in children. The TCRbeta library was prepared with unique molecular identifiers. MiXCR, applied by TCRdb to the PCR reads, yields one record per CDR3 protein. The repertoire has approximately 490,000 distinct CDR3 sequences, roughly an eighth of them found once; the top ten carry around 6.1%. The V gene lost 6 bases and the J gene lost 4 bases, with 9 bases spanning the gap. The length of the CDR3 is 12 residues. The sequenced sample was PBMCs from the stem cell graft donor, obtained from the stem cell graft. The chain carries TRBV12-3 or TRBV12-4 and TRBJ1-2; D is undetermined. This receptor was obtained from a human donor who donated a stem cell graft to a child with combined immunodeficiency. The CDR3 loop is CASSRDGYGYTF. The CDR3 region has the DNA TGTGCCAGCAGCCGCGACGGCTATGGCTACACCTTC.